This TCR beta chain derives from a study of T cells expressing NK-cell markers. Overall study results and limits: NKG2C+ dominant clonotypes from more than 5 donors made up about 1.0-7.5% of CD8+ T cells.

CDR3 length: 17 residues. The germline V gene has CDR1 LGHDT and CDR2 YNNKEL (reference sequence). To note about this clonotype: Its antigen is unknown.

TCRdb re-called the 5' RACE reads, yielding one record per CDR3 amino acid sequence without DNA. This table holds 350,000 to 450,000 distinct CDR3 sequences. This receptor was obtained from a man between 18 and 69 years old in good health. The V gene is TRBV3-1, the J gene TRBJ2-1; the D call of TRBD1 rests on TCRdb alone, since no DNA is present to check it. The material sequenced was blood T cells: a sorted CD56 or NKG2C T cell subset, CD4+ or CD8+ T cells, or bulk PBMC T cells (not recorded which). CDR3: CASSQLGQPSSYNEQFF.